This T cell receptor (beta chain) stems from a study of T-cell reconstitution after alpha-beta-depleted transplantation in children. It was with unique molecular identifiers that the TCRbeta library was prepared. TCRdb passed the PCR reads through MiXCR, listing each CDR3 protein once. This sample has 150,000 to 200,000 distinct CDR3 sequences; about 6% occur once, and the top ten carry around 4.1%. Deletions cut 5 bases from V and 3 bases from J, with 13 bases between. CDR1 SGHNT and CDR2 YENEEA come from the germline V gene. The CDR3 extends over 14 amino acids. This clonotype was found many times. This sequence joins TRBV11-3 and TRBJ1-1; D unclear. Sequencing was performed on PBMCs, taken before TCRalphabeta/CD19-depleted stem cell transplant. The clonotype was recovered from a girl less than two years old with combined immunodeficiency, due to receive a stem cell transplant. The CDR3 bases are TGTGCCAGCAGCAAGCCCTTAGGAGACACTGAAGCTTTCTTT. As protein: CASSKPLGDTEAFF.